The entry below gives a single T cell receptor (beta chain) sequence along with its context. Per the germline V gene, CDR1 is SGHAT and CDR2 is FQNNGV. V shed 7 bases and J shed 2 bases, with 20 bases lying between them. The CDR3 runs 16 residues. The source of the sample is a study of blood T cell repertoires in COVID-19. The overall study: Samples representing acute and convalescent COVID-19 were sourced from the United States, Italy and Spain. PBMCs, B-cell-depleted T cells, or T cells were the source of the cDNA or gDNA that made up the material.

How the authors handled the data: Quantification of nucleated cells was approximated via reference gene primer amplification. Data came from immunoSEQ multiplex PCR; TCRdb stores just in-frame clones and leaves some out. The V and J calls and the clone size are those of that table, but D and trimming were determined from the DNA. The sample has tens of thousands of clones, approximately 90% seen once. The sequenced sample consisted of peripheral blood. This sequence originates from a man in his 70s with acute or convalescent COVID-19. This chain links TRBV11-2 with TRBJ2-5, with D maybe TRBD2 (6 bases). This CDR3 is CASTPIRGKKQETQYF. The CDR3 coding sequence is TGTGCCAGCACCCCTATTCGCGGGAAGAAACAAGAGACCCAGTACTTC.